This entry is about one T cell receptor beta chain. The antigen remains unidentified. Germline is not matched at one junction end, which may reflect a read error. A multiplex PCR was run with 60 Vbeta primers and 13 Jbeta primers. Repertoires were generated with immunoSEQ multiplex PCR, while TCRdb's copy carries only in-frame clones and drops some. The sample records about 120,000 clones, about 70% being singletons. This entry comes from a study of cytomegalovirus exposure and HLA in healthy donors. The overall study: An earlier analysis identified more than 95 million unique TCR beta sequences in about 179 million T cells.

Study results and caveats: A likely sequencing artifact accounted for one observed cluster of highly shared sequence variants.

The germline V gene encodes CDR1 MNHNS and CDR2 SASEGT. The length of the CDR3 is 14 residues. The chain combines TRBV6-1 with TRBJ1-1, with D tentatively TRBD1 (6 bases). The TCR originated in a human donor in good health. The source material was PBMCs. CDR3 DNA sequence: TGCACATCGGGCGGGGGCAGTGTGAACACTGAAGCTTTCTTT. This translates into CTSGGGSVNTEAFF.